This note documents a single TCR beta chain sequence. Trimming removed 1 base from V and 5 bases from J, with 7 bases in between. Germline V lookup: CDR1 SGHRS, CDR2 YFSETQ. CDR3 length: 13 amino acids. This table comes from immunoSEQ multiplex PCR, and its TCRdb copy is limited to in-frame clones, with some not included. There are 75,000 to 95,000 clones in the sample; 89% occur only once, and approximately 9.1% lies in the top ten. This sample was included in a study of OX40 agonist ivuxolimab in advanced cancers. The genes are TRBV5-1 and TRBJ1-5; D is unclear. This TCR derives from an adult with an advanced solid tumor such as melanoma, head and neck, liver or kidney cancer. This specimen consisted of CD4+ or CD8+ T cells sorted from blood, obtained in a trial of the OX40 agonist ivuxolimab. CDR3 sequence (DNA): TGCGCCAGCAGCTTGACAGCAGATCAGCCCCAGCATTTT. This gives the protein CASSLTADQPQHF.